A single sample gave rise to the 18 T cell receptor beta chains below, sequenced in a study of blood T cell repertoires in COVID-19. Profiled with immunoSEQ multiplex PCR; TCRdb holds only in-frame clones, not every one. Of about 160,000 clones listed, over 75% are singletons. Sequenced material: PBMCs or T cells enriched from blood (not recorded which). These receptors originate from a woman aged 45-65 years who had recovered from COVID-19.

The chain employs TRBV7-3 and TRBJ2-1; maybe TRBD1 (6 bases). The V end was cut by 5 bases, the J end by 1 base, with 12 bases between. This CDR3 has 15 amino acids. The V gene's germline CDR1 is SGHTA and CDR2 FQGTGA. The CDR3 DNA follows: TGTGCCAGCAGCCAACGAGGGGGTTCCTACAATGAGCAGTTCTTC. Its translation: CASSQRGGSYNEQFF.

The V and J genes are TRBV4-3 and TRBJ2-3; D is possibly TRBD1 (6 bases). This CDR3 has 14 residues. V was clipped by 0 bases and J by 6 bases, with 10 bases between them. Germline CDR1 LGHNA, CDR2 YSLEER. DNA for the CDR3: TGCGCCAGCAGCCAAGAAACAGGGTATGATACGCAGTATTTT. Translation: CASSQETGYDTQYF.

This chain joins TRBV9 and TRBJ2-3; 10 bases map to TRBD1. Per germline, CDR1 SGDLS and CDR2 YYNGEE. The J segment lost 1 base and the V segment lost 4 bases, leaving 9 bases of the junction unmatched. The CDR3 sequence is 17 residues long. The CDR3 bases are TGTGCCAGCAGCACAGGACAGGGGGGAAGGGGCACAGATACGCAGTATTTT. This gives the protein CASSTGQGGRGTDTQYF. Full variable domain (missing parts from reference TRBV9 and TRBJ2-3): DSGVTQTPKHLITATGQRVTLRCSPRSGDLSVYWYQQSLDQGLQFLIQYYNGEERAKGNILERFSAQQFPDLHSELNLSSLELGDSALYFCASSTGQGGRGTDTQYFGPGTRLTVL.

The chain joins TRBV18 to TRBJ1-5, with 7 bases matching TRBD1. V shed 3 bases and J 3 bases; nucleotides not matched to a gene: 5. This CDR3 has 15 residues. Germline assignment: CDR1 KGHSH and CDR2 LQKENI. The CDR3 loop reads CASSPPDRANQPQHF. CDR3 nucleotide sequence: TGTGCCAGCTCACCGCCAGACAGGGCCAATCAGCCCCAGCATTTT.

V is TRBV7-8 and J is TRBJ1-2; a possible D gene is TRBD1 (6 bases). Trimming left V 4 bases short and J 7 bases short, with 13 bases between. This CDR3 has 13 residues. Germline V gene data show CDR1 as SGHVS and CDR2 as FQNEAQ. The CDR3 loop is CASSYVRGAGYTF. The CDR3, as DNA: TGTGCCAGCAGCTACGTTCGGGGGGCTGGCTACACCTTC. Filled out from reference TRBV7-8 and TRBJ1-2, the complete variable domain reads GAGVSQSPRYKVAKRGQDVALRCDPISGHVSLFWYQQALGQGPEFLTYFQNEAQLDKSGLPSDRFFAERPEGSVSTLKIQRTQQEDSAVYLCASSYVRGAGYTFGSGTRLTVV.

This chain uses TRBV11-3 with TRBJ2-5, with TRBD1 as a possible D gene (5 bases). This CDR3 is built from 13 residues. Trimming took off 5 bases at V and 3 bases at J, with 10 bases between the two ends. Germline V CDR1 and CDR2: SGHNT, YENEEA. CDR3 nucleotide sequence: TGTGCCAGCAGCGGAGACAGTGAAGAGACCCAGTACTTC. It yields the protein CASSGDSEETQYF.

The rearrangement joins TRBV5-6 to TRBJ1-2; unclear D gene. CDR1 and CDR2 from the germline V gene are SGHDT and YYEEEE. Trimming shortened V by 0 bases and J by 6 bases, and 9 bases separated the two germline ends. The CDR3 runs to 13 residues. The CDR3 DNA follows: TGTGCCAGCAGCTTGGCCCGGCAGGATGGCTACACCTTC. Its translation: CASSLARQDGYTF.

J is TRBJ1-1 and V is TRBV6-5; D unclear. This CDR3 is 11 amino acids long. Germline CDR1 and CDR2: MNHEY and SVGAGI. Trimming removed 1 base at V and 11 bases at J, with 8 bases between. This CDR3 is CASSYYGEAFF. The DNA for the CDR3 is TGTGCCAGCAGTTACTACGGGGAGGCTTTCTTT.

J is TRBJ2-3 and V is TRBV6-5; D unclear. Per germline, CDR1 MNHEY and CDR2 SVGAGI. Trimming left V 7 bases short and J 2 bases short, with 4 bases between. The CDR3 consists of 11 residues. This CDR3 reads CASTLTDTQYF. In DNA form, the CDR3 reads TGTGCCAGCACCCTCACAGATACGCAGTATTTT.

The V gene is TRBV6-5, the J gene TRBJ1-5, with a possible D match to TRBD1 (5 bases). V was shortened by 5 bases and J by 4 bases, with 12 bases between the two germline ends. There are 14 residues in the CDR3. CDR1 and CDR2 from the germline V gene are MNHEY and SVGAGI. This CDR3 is CASSPDSANQPQHF. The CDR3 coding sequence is TGTGCCAGCAGTCCCGACAGTGCAAATCAGCCCCAGCATTTT.

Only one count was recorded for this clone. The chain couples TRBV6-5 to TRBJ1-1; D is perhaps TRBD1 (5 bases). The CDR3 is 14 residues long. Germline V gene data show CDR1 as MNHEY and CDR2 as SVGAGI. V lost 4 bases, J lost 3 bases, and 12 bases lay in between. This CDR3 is CASSFSDSYTEAFF. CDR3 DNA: TGTGCCAGCAGTTTCTCTGACAGTTACACTGAAGCTTTCTTT.

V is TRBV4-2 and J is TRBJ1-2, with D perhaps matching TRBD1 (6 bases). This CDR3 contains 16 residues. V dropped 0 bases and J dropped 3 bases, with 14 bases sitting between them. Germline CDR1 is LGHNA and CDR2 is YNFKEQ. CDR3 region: CASSQDLGPGDYGYTF. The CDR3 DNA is TGTGCCAGCAGCCAAGATTTGGGCCCAGGGGACTATGGCTACACCTTC.

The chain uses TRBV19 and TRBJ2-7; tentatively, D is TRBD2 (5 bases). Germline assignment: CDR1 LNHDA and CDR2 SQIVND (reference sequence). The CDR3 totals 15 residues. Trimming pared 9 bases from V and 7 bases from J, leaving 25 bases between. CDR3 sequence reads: CASLYKHGVQREQYF. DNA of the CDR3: TGTGCCAGCCTATATAAACACGGGGTACAAAGAGAGCAGTACTTC.

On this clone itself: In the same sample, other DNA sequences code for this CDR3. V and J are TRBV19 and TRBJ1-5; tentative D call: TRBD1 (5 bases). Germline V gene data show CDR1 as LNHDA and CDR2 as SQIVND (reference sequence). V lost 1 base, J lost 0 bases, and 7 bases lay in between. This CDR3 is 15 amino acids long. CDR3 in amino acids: CASSIVGHSNQPQHF. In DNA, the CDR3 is TGTGCCAGTAGTATAGTCGGACATAGCAATCAGCCCCAGCATTTT.

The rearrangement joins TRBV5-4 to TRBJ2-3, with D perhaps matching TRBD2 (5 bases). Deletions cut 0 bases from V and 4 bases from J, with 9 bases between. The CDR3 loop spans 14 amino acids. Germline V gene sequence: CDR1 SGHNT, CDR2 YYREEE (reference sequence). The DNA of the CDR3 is TGTGCCAGCAGCTTGGTAGAGGGCGCAGATACGCAGTATTTT. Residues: CASSLVEGADTQYF.

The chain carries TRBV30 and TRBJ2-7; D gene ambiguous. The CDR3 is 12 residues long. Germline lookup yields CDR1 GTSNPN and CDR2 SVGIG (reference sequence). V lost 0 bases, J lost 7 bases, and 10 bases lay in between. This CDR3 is CAWSVSGREQYF. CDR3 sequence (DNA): TGTGCCTGGAGTGTATCGGGTCGAGAGCAGTACTTC.

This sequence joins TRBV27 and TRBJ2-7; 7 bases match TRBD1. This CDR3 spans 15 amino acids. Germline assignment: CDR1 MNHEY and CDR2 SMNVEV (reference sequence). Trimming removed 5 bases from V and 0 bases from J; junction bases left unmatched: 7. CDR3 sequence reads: CASSPWTGGSYEQYF. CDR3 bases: TGTGCCAGCAGTCCCTGGACAGGCGGCTCCTACGAGCAGTACTTC.

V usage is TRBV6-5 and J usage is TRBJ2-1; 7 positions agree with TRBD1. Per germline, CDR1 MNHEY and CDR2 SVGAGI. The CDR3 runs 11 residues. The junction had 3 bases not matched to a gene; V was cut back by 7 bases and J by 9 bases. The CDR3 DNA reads TGTGCCAGCACTGCAGGGGGTGAGCAGTTCTTC. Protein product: CASTAGGEQFF.